The rows below give T cell receptor beta chains drawn from one sample of a study of cytomegalovirus exposure and HLA in healthy donors. TCRdb keeps only in-frame clones here, not all; method: immunoSEQ multiplex PCR. The data contain 110,000 or so clones, approximately 80% of them seen just once; the ten biggest clones take up under 3.5%. Sequencing used PBMCs. Receptors were obtained from a female donor in good health and CMV-seronegative. The CDR3 runs from the conserved cysteine through the conserved F or W. D genes are given only for firm matches. Only some rows state a clone size, as once, few, many or a class for expanded clones.

>TRBV2|TRBJ1-2|-|-
TGTGCCAGCACGCGGCAGGAGGAGGGCTACACCTTC
CASTRQEEGYTF
>TRBV5-1|TRBJ2-5|-|-
TGCGCCAGCAGCTTGTTCCGGTCCGAGGAGACCCAGTACTTC
CASSLFRSEETQYF
>TRBV6-5|TRBJ1-1|-|-
TGTGCCAGCAGTTACTCGCGACGGGACACTGAAGCTTTCTTT
CASSYSRRDTEAFF
>TRBV18|TRBJ2-1|-|-
TGTGCCAGCTCATTGGGGGGATCTGAGCAGTTCTTC
CASSLGGSEQFF
>TRBV7-9|TRBJ1-3|-|-
TGTGCCAGCAGCTTCCGAAAGGAGGTCACTGGTGAAAACACCATATATTTT
CASSFRKEVTGENTIYF
>TRBV30|TRBJ2-7|-|-
TGTGCCTGGAGCCCCTCGGGTAGCGGACCCTACGAGCAGTACTTC
CAWSPSGSGPYEQYF
>TRBV9|TRBJ2-1|once|TRBD2
TGTGCCAGCAGCGACCCCATGCTAAGCGGGGGGCCGAATGAGCAGTTCTTC
CASSDPMLSGGPNEQFF
>TRBV27|TRBJ2-7|-|-
TGTGCCAGCAGTTTTAGCAAATCGCGCGAGCAGTACTTC
CASSFSKSREQYF
>TRBV19|TRBJ1-1|-|TRBD1
TGTGCCAGTAGCCGGACAGGTTACGGGGCTGAAGCTTTCTTT
CASSRTGYGAEAFF
>TRBV5-1|TRBJ1-3|-|TRBD1
TGCGCCAGCAGCACGGGACAGGGAAGTACTTCCAGGCTGGACACCATATATTTT
CASSTGQGSTSRLDTIYF
>TRBV7-3|TRBJ2-3|-|TRBD2
TGTGCCAGCAGCTCTAGCGGGGGGGCATCAGATACGCAGTATTTT
CASSSSGGASDTQYF
>TRBV20-1|TRBJ2-1|-|-
TGCAGTGCGGGGGGACTTGAGCAGTTCTTC
CSAGGLEQFF